This TCR beta chain is from a study of blood T cell repertoires in COVID-19. Study in general: Italy, Spain and the United States were the sources of the convalescent and acute COVID-19 samples. The analysed material was cDNA or gDNA that came from T cells, B-cell-depleted T cells, or PBMCs.

Those enrolled in Seattle joined during active infection and were followed longitudinally afterward. Trimming at V came to 4 bases and at J to 7 bases, leaving 8 bases not matched to a gene. Per the germline V gene, CDR1 is MNHEY and CDR2 is SVGEGT. CDR3 length: 15 amino acids. Original processing methods: It was from reference gene primer amplification that nucleated cell counts were estimated. Only in-frame clones appear in the TCRdb table, and some are missing; sequencing was by immunoSEQ multiplex PCR. V, J and clone size are taken as reported in that table, and D and trimming were inferred from the DNA itself. The data contain some 300,000 clones, 65% to 90% of them seen just once; the ten biggest clones take up around 13%.

The sample taken for sequencing was peripheral blood. This clonotype was obtained from a woman aged 70-85 years with COVID-19, enrolled during active disease. The chain couples TRBV6-2 or TRBV6-3 to TRBJ2-5; 11 nucleotides line up with TRBD2. The CDR3 spells CASSSLAGGRGTQYF. For the CDR3, the DNA is TGTGCCAGCAGTTCCCTAGCGGGGGGCCGGGGGACCCAGTACTTC.